The 19 T cell receptor beta chains reported below all come from one sample, sequenced in a study of shared clonotypes between healthy human individuals. This table comes from immunoSEQ multiplex PCR, and its TCRdb copy is limited to in-frame clones, with some not included. The sample includes fewer than 600,000 clones, around three quarters of them seen just once. Sequenced: PBMCs. These receptor sequences come from a woman aged 35 to 49 in good health. Some clones in this sample may be carry-over from other donors' samples.

The J gene is TRBJ2-7, the V gene TRBV6-1, with 7 nucleotides matching TRBD2. Trimming cost V 2 bases and J 5 bases; bases outside gene matches: 12. The CDR3 covers 16 residues. Germline V gene sequence: CDR1 MNHNS, CDR2 SASEGT. DNA for the CDR3: TGTGCCAGCAGTGAATTAAGTGGTGGGGGGGTCCACGAGCAGTACTTC. Amino acids: CASSELSGGGVHEQYF.

The chain uses TRBV28 and TRBJ1-1, with 7 bases lining up with TRBD1. In germline, CDR1 is MDHEN, CDR2 SYDVKM. The CDR3 is 13 amino acids. J lost 5 bases, V lost 7 bases, and 7 bases had no gene match. The CDR3 loop reads CASTRGAWTEAFF. The CDR3 DNA reads TGTGCCAGCACCAGGGGGGCATGGACTGAAGCTTTCTTT.

This chain connects TRBV4-3 to TRBJ2-5, with TRBD2 matching over 9 bases. This CDR3 spans 17 amino acids. Germline values: CDR1 LGHNA, CDR2 YSLEER. V lost 4 bases to trimming and J lost 4 bases; unmatched junction nucleotides: 13. The CDR3, as DNA: TGCGCCAGCAGCCTATCGGCGGCGGGAGGGCCTGGAGAGACCCAGTACTTC. Translating gives CASSLSAAGGPGETQYF.

Remarks on this clone: Other DNA sequences in this sample translate to the same CDR3. The chain uses TRBV5-1 and TRBJ2-7; D is perhaps TRBD2 (6 bases). CDR1 and CDR2 from the germline V gene are SGHRS and YFSETQ. The CDR3 totals 12 residues. V lost 1 base and J lost 4, with 6 bases in between. The chain's CDR3 is CASSLSGYEQYF. DNA of the CDR3: TGCGCCAGCAGCTTGAGCGGGTACGAGCAGTACTTC.

Worth noting for this clone: The same CDR3 can be traced to other DNA sequences in this sample. The chain couples TRBV30 to TRBJ2-7; D ambiguous. CDR3 length: 11 amino acids. The V end lost 2 bases, the J end lost 1 base, and 3 bases lay between the germline ends. Per the germline V gene, CDR1 is GTSNPN and CDR2 is SVGIG (reference sequence). The DNA for the CDR3 is TGTGCCTGGAGTCGGTCCTACGAGCAGTACTTC. Amino acids: CAWSRSYEQYF.

The gene calls are TRBV30 and TRBJ1-4; D not certain. V was cut by 0 bases and J by 0 bases, with 14 bases left in between. This CDR3 is 17 amino acids long. CDR1 GTSNPN and CDR2 SVGIG come from the germline V gene (reference sequence). Here the CDR3 reads CAWSVRISDPTNEKLFF. CDR3 sequence (DNA): TGTGCCTGGAGTGTACGGATATCGGACCCAACTAATGAAAAACTGTTTTTT.

The rearrangement uses TRBV27 and TRBJ1-4, with D unclear. The CDR3 has 14 amino acids. Germline values: CDR1 MNHEY, CDR2 SMNVEV (reference sequence). Trimming shortened V by 9 bases and J by 8 bases, and 19 bases separated the two germline ends. This CDR3 is CASSRGRFTEKLFF. The CDR3 coding sequence is TGTGCCAGTTCCCGAGGACGGTTCACCGAAAAACTGTTTTTT.

This clone was counted only a few times. Additional DNA sequences in this sample encode the identical CDR3. CDR3 nucleotide sequence: TGTGCCAGCAGCCCCGAGGTAGGGACTGAAGCTTTCTTT. It is translated as CASSPEVGTEAFF. The chain combines TRBV7-9 with TRBJ1-1; the D is unclear. This CDR3 is built from 13 residues. V was cut by 5 bases and J by 5 bases, with 12 bases left in between. Germline loops: CDR1 SEHNR, CDR2 FQNEAQ (reference sequence).

This clone was seen more than once but under ten times. The rearrangement links TRBV5-5 to TRBJ2-7; no clear D. Germline CDR1 is SGHKS and CDR2 is YYEKEE (reference sequence). The CDR3 is 15 amino acids. Trimming left V 1 base short and J 3 bases short, with 14 bases between. Here the CDR3 reads CASSLSLVLVYEQYF. DNA of the CDR3: TGTGCCAGCAGCTTGTCACTGGTATTGGTCTACGAGCAGTACTTC.

The chain joins TRBV25-1 to TRBJ2-5; no clear D gene. CDR1 is MGHDK, CDR2 SYGVNS, per germline. V dropped 5 bases and J dropped 5 bases, with 6 bases sitting between them. This CDR3 has 11 amino acids. CDR3 loop: CASSNKETQYF. CDR3 in DNA: TGTGCCAGCAGTAACAAGGAGACCCAGTACTTC. The whole variable domain, remainder taken from reference TRBV25-1 and TRBJ2-5, is EADIYQTPRYLVIGTGKKITLECSQTMGHDKMYWYQQDPGMELHLIHYSYGVNSTEKGDLSSESTVSRIRTEHFPLTLESARPSHTSQYLCASSNKETQYFGPGTRLLVL.

The chain is built from TRBV28 and TRBJ2-5, with 15 bases fitting TRBD2. Germline CDR1 MDHEN, CDR2 SYDVKM. V lost 4 bases to trimming and J lost 5 bases; unmatched junction nucleotides: 8. The CDR3 totals 17 residues. As DNA, the CDR3 is TGTGCCAGCAGTTCCGGGACTAGCGGGAGGAATTGGGAGACCCAGTACTTC. It encodes CASSSGTSGRNWETQYF.

In regard to this clone: This may stem from a read error, because a much larger clone lies one nucleotide away. The sample carries other DNA sequences with the same CDR3. The V gene is TRBV30, the J gene TRBJ2-6; D not certain. CDR1 GTSNPN and CDR2 SVGIG come from the germline V gene (reference sequence). Trimming left V 5 bases short and J 2 bases short, with 25 bases between. The length of the CDR3 is 19 residues. CDR3 DNA: TGTGCCTGGGCAGAAGAAGGAGAGGCCCTCTGGGCTGGGGCCAACGTCCTGACTTTC. This encodes CAWAEEGEALWAGANVLTF.

This clone has more than one count but fewer than ten. This chain uses TRBV9 with TRBJ2-1; D may be TRBD2 (6 bases). V was cut by 3 bases and J by 7 bases, with 11 bases left in between. Germline assignment: CDR1 SGDLS and CDR2 YYNGEE. CDR3 size: 13 residues. CDR3 protein: CASSEREYNEQFF. The CDR3 DNA follows: TGTGCCAGCAGCGAACGGGAGTATAATGAGCAGTTCTTC.

This chain uses TRBV11-3 with TRBJ2-5; 11 nucleotides agree with TRBD1. J gave up 5 bases and V 5 bases, and 7 bases lay outside the gene matches. Germline V CDR1 and CDR2: SGHNT, YENEEA. The CDR3 covers 15 residues. CDR3 protein: CASSPGQGAGETQYF. CDR3 coding DNA: TGTGCCAGCAGCCCCGGACAGGGGGCAGGGGAGACCCAGTACTTC.

This clone was observed once. The chain is built from TRBV28 and TRBJ2-7; the D gene could be TRBD1 or TRBD2 (5 bases each). The CDR3 extends over 12 amino acids. The germline CDR1 and CDR2 sequences are MDHEN and SYDVKM. Trimming cost V 10 bases and J 2 bases, with 12 bases left between them. CDR3 nucleotide sequence: TGTGCCACCCGGGACGGAACCTACGAGCAGTACTTC. The encoded protein is CATRDGTYEQYF.

This clone turned up a few times. The rearrangement joins TRBV14 to TRBJ1-4; no clear D gene. The ends were cut back, 5 bases at V and 5 bases at J, with 15 bases in the middle. Per the germline V gene, CDR1 is SGHDN and CDR2 is FVKESK. This CDR3 is 15 amino acids long. The CDR3, as DNA: TGTGCCAGCAGCTTAATGACGGAAACAAATGAAAAACTGTTTTTT. This codes for CASSLMTETNEKLFF.

V and J are TRBV29-1 and TRBJ2-7; a possible D gene is TRBD1 (5 bases). Per the germline V gene, CDR1 is SQVTM and CDR2 is ANQGSEA. The length of the CDR3 is 11 residues. The CDR3 sequence: CAGRESSEQYF. The CDR3 DNA sequence: TGCGCCGGCAGGGAATCTTCCGAGCAGTACTTC.

The rearrangement joins TRBV5-6 to TRBJ1-2, with 8 bases fitting TRBD1. The CDR3 sequence is 14 residues long. Trimming removed 1 base from V and 6 bases from J; junction bases left unmatched: 5. Looked up from germline, CDR1 is SGHDT and CDR2 is YYEEEE. DNA of the CDR3: TGTGCCAGCAGCTTGCCGGGACAGGACCATGGCTACACCTTC. Its protein product is CASSLPGQDHGYTF.

The chain employs TRBV20-1 and TRBJ2-7; D perhaps matches TRBD1 (5 bases). V shed 3 bases and J shed 5 bases, with 8 bases lying between them. This CDR3 has 11 amino acids. Germline V lookup: CDR1 DFQATT, CDR2 SNEGSKA (reference sequence). The CDR3 coding sequence is TGCAGTGCTAGCAGGGTTAACGAGCAGTACTTC. This codes for CSASRVNEQYF.